This TCR beta chain stems from a study of blood T cell repertoires in COVID-19. Study details: T cells, B-cell-depleted T cells, or PBMCs supplied cDNA or gDNA.

Original data processing: Reference gene primer amplification gave nucleated cell count estimates. The protocol was immunoSEQ multiplex PCR, while the TCRdb copy is restricted to in-frame clones and leaves out a portion. V, J and clone size are taken as reported in that table, and D and trimming were inferred from the DNA itself. Of more than 350,000 clones in the sample, more than 70% were seen once. The CDR3 length is 15 residues. The germline V and J ends were trimmed by 0 bases and 4 bases, with 11 bases remaining between them. The germline V gene has CDR1 LGHNA and CDR2 YSLEER. This clone was counted once.

The sample consisted of peripheral blood. The sequence came from a woman aged 25 to 39 with COVID-19, enrolled during active disease. This chain uses TRBV4-3 with TRBJ2-3; D remains ambiguous. For the CDR3, the DNA is TGCGCCAGCAGCCAAGAGGTAGCTAGTGCAGATACGCAGTATTTT. The encoded protein is CASSQEVASADTQYF.